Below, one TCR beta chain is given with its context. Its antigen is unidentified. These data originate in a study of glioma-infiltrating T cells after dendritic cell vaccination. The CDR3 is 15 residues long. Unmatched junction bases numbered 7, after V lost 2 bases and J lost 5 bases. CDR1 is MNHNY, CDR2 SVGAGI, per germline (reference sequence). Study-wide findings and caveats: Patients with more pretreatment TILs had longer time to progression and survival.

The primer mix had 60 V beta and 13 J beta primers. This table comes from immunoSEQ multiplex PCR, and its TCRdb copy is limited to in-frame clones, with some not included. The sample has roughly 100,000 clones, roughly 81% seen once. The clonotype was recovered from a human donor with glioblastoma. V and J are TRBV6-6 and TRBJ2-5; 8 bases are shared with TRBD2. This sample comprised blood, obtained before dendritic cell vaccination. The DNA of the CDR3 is TGTGCCAGCAGTTACCTCGGGGGGGGCCAGGAGACCCAGTACTTC. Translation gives CASSYLGGGQETQYF.